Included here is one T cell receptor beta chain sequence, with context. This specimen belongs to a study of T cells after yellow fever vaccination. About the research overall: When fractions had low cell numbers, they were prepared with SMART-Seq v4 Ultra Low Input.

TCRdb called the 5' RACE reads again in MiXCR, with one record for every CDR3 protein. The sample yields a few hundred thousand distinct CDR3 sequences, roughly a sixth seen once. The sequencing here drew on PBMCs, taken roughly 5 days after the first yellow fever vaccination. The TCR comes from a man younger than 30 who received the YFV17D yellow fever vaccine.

The CDR3 here is CASSLVGGDNYGYTF. The CDR3 nucleotides read TGCGCCAGCAGCCTGGTGGGGGGCGACAACTATGGCTACACCTTC. The chain carries TRBV4-3 and TRBJ1-2, with a weak D call TRBD1 (6 bases). Germline CDR1 is LGHNA and CDR2 is YSLEER. Deletions cut 4 bases from V and 2 bases from J, with 14 bases between. The CDR3 runs 15 residues.